The rows below give T cell receptor beta chains drawn from one sample of a study of cytomegalovirus exposure and HLA in healthy donors. The data were produced by immunoSEQ multiplex PCR, yet TCRdb's version contains in-frame clones alone and is incomplete. The table records some 110,000 clones, roughly four fifths of them present only once. Sequencing input: PBMCs. These receptors all stem from a woman aged 50 to 65 in good health and CMV-seropositive. Both conserved end residues are part of each CDR3.

V gene: TRBV5-8
J gene: TRBJ2-7
CDR3 protein: CASSPTGYYEQYF

V gene: TRBV10-2
J gene: TRBJ1-2
CDR3 protein: CATLDREGYGYTF

V gene: TRBV18
J gene: TRBJ1-2
CDR3 protein: CASSLQTDAGYTF

V gene: TRBV7-2
J gene: TRBJ2-5
CDR3 protein: CASSPDIQETQYF

V gene: TRBV5-1
J gene: TRBJ2-3
CDR3 protein: CASSPRASLNTGTQYF

V gene: TRBV28
J gene: TRBJ2-7
CDR3 protein: CASSLGTGTGDDEQYF

V gene: TRBV7-2
J gene: TRBJ1-3
CDR3 protein: CASTTPGQGGGGNTIYF

V gene: TRBV19
J gene: TRBJ1-6
CDR3 protein: CASNPGADSSPLHF

V gene: TRBV6-1
J gene: TRBJ2-5
CDR3 protein: CASRGSWETQYF

V gene: TRBV29-1
J gene: TRBJ1-5
CDR3 protein: CSAGSWDQPQHF